These 31 T cell receptor beta chains were sequenced from one sample in a study of blood T cell repertoires in COVID-19. Sequencing was performed with immunoSEQ multiplex PCR; in TCRdb, only in-frame clones are kept and a portion is missing. The sample carries 100,000 to 110,000 clones, about 77% recorded once. Sequences were obtained from peripheral blood. All receptors derive from a man aged 65-85 years with active or convalescent COVID-19.

The chain couples TRBV5-5 to TRBJ2-1, with 8 bases that match TRBD2. The CDR3 is 15 residues long. The junction had 11 bases not matched to a gene; V was cut back by 2 bases and J by 10 bases. Germline-derived CDR1 and CDR2 are SGHKS and YYEKEE (reference sequence). This chain's CDR3 is CASSFAGGRSEEQFF. The CDR3, as DNA: TGTGCCAGCAGCTTCGCGGGAGGTCGATCAGAGGAGCAGTTCTTC.

The chain uses TRBV18 and TRBJ1-6; TRBD1 matches 8 bases. Unmatched junction bases numbered 8, after V lost 3 bases and J lost 7 bases. Germline CDR1 is KGHSH and CDR2 is LQKENI. The CDR3 loop spans 16 amino acids. Here the CDR3 DNA reads TGTGCCAGCTCACCGGGGACAGGAACGTCGAATTCACCCCTCCACTTT. It yields the protein CASSPGTGTSNSPLHF.

This clone was recorded once. The rearrangement joins TRBV6-6 to TRBJ1-1; maybe TRBD1 (5 bases). The ends were cut back, 2 bases at V and 11 bases at J, with 15 bases in the middle. The length of the CDR3 is 13 residues. Germline V gene data show CDR1 as MNHNY and CDR2 as SVGAGI (reference sequence). The CDR3 DNA is TGTGCCAGCAGTTACGGTCTAAGGGGATTTGCTTTCTTT. As protein: CASSYGLRGFAFF.

The chain's CDR3 is CASSPTDRAYNSPLHF. The CDR3 DNA reads as TGTGCCAGCAGCCCTACGGACAGGGCCTATAATTCACCCCTCCACTTT. The J gene is TRBJ1-6, the V gene TRBV6-2 or TRBV6-3, with 8 bases fitting TRBD1. CDR1 is MNHEY, CDR2 SVGEGT, per germline. The CDR3 runs 16 residues. The V gene end was trimmed by 6 bases and the J gene end by 2 bases; junction bases not matched to a gene: 6.

The rearrangement links TRBV10-3 to TRBJ1-6; D is unresolved. Per the germline V gene, CDR1 is ENHRY and CDR2 is SYGVKD. Trimming shortened V by 4 bases and J by 7 bases, and 5 bases separated the two germline ends. This CDR3 is built from 12 residues. The CDR3 loop reads CAISAPNSPLHF. The CDR3 bases are TGTGCCATCAGTGCCCCGAATTCACCCCTCCACTTT.

The DNA of the CDR3 is TGTGCCAGCAGCGGGGGGTACAGTAATTCACCCCTCCACTTT. This encodes CASSGGYSNSPLHF. The V gene is TRBV11-2, the J gene TRBJ1-6; D might be TRBD1 (5 bases). Per the germline V gene, CDR1 is SGHAT and CDR2 is FQNNGV. V gave up 5 bases and J gave up 6 bases, with 11 bases separating them. This CDR3 has 14 residues.

The chain joins TRBV30 to TRBJ1-2, with D tentatively TRBD1 (6 bases). From germline, CDR1 is GTSNPN and CDR2 SVGIG (reference sequence). This CDR3 has 16 amino acids. V was trimmed by 2 bases and J by 4 bases, leaving 20 bases between them. CDR3 DNA sequence: TGTGCCTGGAGTAACCCCTTACGGGGGGCCGGCTATGGCTACACCTTC. As protein: CAWSNPLRGAGYGYTF. The complete variable domain, with remaining parts taken from reference TRBV30 and TRBJ1-2, reads SQTIHQWPATLVQPVGSPLSLECTVEGTSNPNLYWYRQAAGRGLQLLFYSVGIGQISSEVPQNLSASRPQDRQFILSSKKLLLSDSGFYLCAWSNPLRGAGYGYTFGSGTRLTVV.

The genes are TRBV28 and TRBJ2-5; D is perhaps TRBD1 (5 bases). The CDR3 is made up of 15 amino acids. From germline, CDR1 is MDHEN and CDR2 SYDVKM. Trimming removed 4 bases from V and 0 bases from J, with 12 bases in between. CDR3 DNA: TGTGCCAGCAGTTCCTCGACAGCGTACCAAGAGACCCAGTACTTC. It encodes CASSSSTAYQETQYF.

V and J are TRBV7-9 and TRBJ2-5; 16 bases align to TRBD2. The CDR3 has 18 residues. The V and J ends lost 0 bases and 5 bases, in that order; junction bases with no gene match: 6. Germline V gene sequence: CDR1 SEHNR, CDR2 FQNEAQ (reference sequence). The DNA for the CDR3 is TGTGCCAGCAGCTTAGCGCTTGGGACTAGCGGGAGGGTGGAGACCCAGTACTTC. This sequence encodes CASSLALGTSGRVETQYF.

The J gene is TRBJ2-1, the V gene TRBV7-3; 9 bases map to TRBD2. This CDR3 contains 18 residues. The germline V gene encodes CDR1 SGHTA and CDR2 FQGTGA. J gave up 9 bases and V 0 bases, and 15 bases lay outside the gene matches. The CDR3 region is CASSLTLGVAGDGGEQFF. Here the CDR3 DNA reads TGTGCCAGCAGCTTAACGCTTGGGGTAGCGGGAGACGGGGGTGAGCAGTTCTTC.

This clone came up a few times. This rearrangement joins TRBV3-1 (or the pseudogene TRBV3-2) to TRBJ2-1, with D maybe TRBD1 (5 bases). The CDR3 is 12 residues long. Germline-derived CDR1 and CDR2 are LGHDT and YNNKEL (reference sequence). The ends were cut back, 3 bases at V and 10 bases at J, with 10 bases in the middle. CDR3 sequence reads: CASSQGPPEQFF. CDR3 in DNA: TGTGCCAGCAGCCAGGGGCCCCCGGAGCAGTTCTTC.

This sequence joins TRBV7-9 and TRBJ2-6; no clear D. The CDR3 runs to 13 residues. Germline-derived CDR1 and CDR2 are SEHNR and FQNEAQ (reference sequence). V was cut by 6 bases and J by 1 base, with 4 bases left in between. The CDR3 reads CASSTSGANVLTF. For the CDR3, the DNA is TGTGCCAGCAGTACTTCTGGGGCCAACGTCCTGACTTTC.

The rearrangement links TRBV7-3 to TRBJ2-3; D not resolved. V lost 1 base and J lost 6, with 8 bases in between. In germline, CDR1 is SGHTA, CDR2 FQGTGA. This CDR3 comprises 13 residues. The CDR3 reads CASSLNFVDTQYF. The CDR3 DNA follows: TGTGCCAGCAGCTTAAATTTCGTTGATACGCAGTATTTT.

The gene calls are TRBV14 and TRBJ2-7; 8 nucleotides line up with TRBD2. With V trimmed by 4 bases and J by 6 bases, 14 bases remained unmatched. Germline V lookup: CDR1 SGHDN, CDR2 FVKESK. This CDR3 region has 16 residues. The DNA of the CDR3 is TGTGCCAGCAGCCCCCTCGGCGGGGGGATAGATGGCGAGCAGTACTTC. It specifies CASSPLGGGIDGEQYF.

The table lists this clone with a few counts. The V gene is TRBV7-2, the J gene TRBJ2-2; 7 bases agree with TRBD1. The CDR3 runs 15 residues. The trim removed 1 base at V and 2 bases at J, leaving 1 base unmatched. Germline CDR1 is SGHTA and CDR2 is FQGNSA. Here the CDR3 DNA reads TGTGCCAGCAGCTTAGGACAGGGTAACACCGGGGAGCTGTTTTTT. Amino acids: CASSLGQGNTGELFF.

The chain carries TRBV7-2 and TRBJ2-5; D gene unclear. The CDR3 is 16 residues long. CDR1 SGHTA and CDR2 FQGNSA come from the germline V gene. The ends were cut back, 2 bases at V and 4 bases at J, with 17 bases in the middle. CDR3 loop: CASSLYSRSSRETQYF. For the CDR3, the DNA is TGTGCCAGCAGCTTATATAGCCGCTCATCCAGAGAGACCCAGTACTTC.

The chain has TRBV12-5 and TRBJ1-1, with D perhaps TRBD1 (5 bases). V was pared by 4 bases and J by 0 bases, with 12 bases between. This CDR3 region has 15 residues. Germline values: CDR1 LGHNT, CDR2 FRNRAP. The DNA for the CDR3 is TGTGCTAGTGGTTCTCTCGGGGGTCTGAACACTGAAGCTTTCTTT. This codes for CASGSLGGLNTEAFF. The full variable domain, rest sourced from reference TRBV12-5 and TRBJ1-1, is DARVTQTPRHKVTEMGQEVTMRCQPILGHNTVFWYRQTMMQGLELLAYFRNRAPLDDSGMPKDRFSAEMPDATLATLKIQPSEPRDSAVYFCASGSLGGLNTEAFFGQGTRLTVV.

The chain couples TRBV28 to TRBJ1-6; no clear D. This CDR3 is built from 12 residues. V dropped 10 bases and J dropped 8 bases, with 12 bases sitting between them. CDR1 and CDR2 from the germline V gene are MDHEN and SYDVKM. The CDR3 loop is CATRLRDSPLHF. The CDR3, as DNA: TGTGCCACGAGACTTCGGGATTCACCCCTCCACTTT.

The chain couples TRBV3-1 (or the pseudogene TRBV3-2) to TRBJ1-6; weak D call: TRBD1 (6 bases). The germline CDR1 and CDR2 sequences are LGHDT and YNNKEL (reference sequence). The CDR3 covers 18 residues. V lost 1 base and J lost 6, with 19 bases in between. The chain's CDR3 is CASSQVSTGGRTNSPLHF. In DNA form, the CDR3 reads TGTGCCAGCAGCCAAGTTTCGACGGGGGGCAGAACTAATTCACCCCTCCACTTT.

The rearrangement uses TRBV7-2 and TRBJ2-3; TRBD1 matches 7 bases. V shed 4 bases, J shed 7 bases, and the junction held 8 bases outside the gene matches. CDR3 length: 14 amino acids. Germline loops: CDR1 SGHTA, CDR2 FQGNSA. CDR3 nucleotide sequence: TGTGCCAGCAGCTCGGGACAGCCTCCAAATACGCAGTATTTT. Translated, it gives CASSSGQPPNTQYF.

This clone was counted a single time. The rearrangement uses TRBV12-3 or TRBV12-4 and TRBJ2-7, with D tentatively TRBD1 (5 bases). The CDR3 totals 13 residues. The V and J ends lost 5 bases and 6 bases respectively, with 14 bases between them. DNA of the CDR3: TGTGCCAGCAGTCAAGGTGGGGCGACCGAGCAGTACTTC. The encoded protein is CASSQGGATEQYF.

A single count supports this clone. The chain carries TRBV27 and TRBJ2-1; TRBD2 aligns across 14 bases. V lost 5 bases and J lost 4; bases outside the gene matches: 4. Germline CDR1 and CDR2: MNHEY and SMNVEV (reference sequence). The CDR3 extends over 16 amino acids. The CDR3 loop reads CASSGGLAGVYNEQFF. The CDR3 DNA follows: TGTGCCAGCAGTGGGGGACTAGCGGGAGTTTACAATGAGCAGTTCTTC.

The chain links TRBV4-1 to TRBJ1-2; unclear D gene. The germline CDR1 and CDR2 sequences are MGHRA and YSYEKL. Trimming removed 1 base at V and 9 bases at J, with 21 bases between. The CDR3 contains 16 residues. Written as DNA, the CDR3 is TGCGCCAGCAGCCAAGTCCCGGGTAACAAGGCTGATTGCTACACCTTC. Translation: CASSQVPGNKADCYTF.

The rearrangement links TRBV5-5 to TRBJ2-5; tentative D call: TRBD2 (7 bases). This CDR3 has 15 residues. Germline V gene sequence: CDR1 SGHKS, CDR2 YYEKEE (reference sequence). Trimming took 2 bases from V and 4 from J, leaving 15 bases between them. Written as DNA, the CDR3 is TGTGCCAGCAGCTTCTACCTGGGGGGGCGAGAGACCCAGTACTTC. Translated: CASSFYLGGRETQYF.

In DNA form, the CDR3 reads TGTGCCTGGAGCACCGGGACAGAGAACACTGAAGCTTTCTTT. Translated, it gives CAWSTGTENTEAFF. V gene TRBV30 combines with J gene TRBJ1-1; 7 positions agree with TRBD1. V lost 3 bases to trimming and J lost 1 base; unmatched junction nucleotides: 5. Germline loops: CDR1 GTSNPN, CDR2 SVGIG (reference sequence). The CDR3 consists of 14 residues.

This chain connects TRBV6-5 to TRBJ1-2; 12 bases line up with TRBD1. The CDR3 length is 14 residues. Trimming cost V 7 bases and J 5 bases; bases outside gene matches: 5. Germline CDR1 is MNHEY and CDR2 is SVGAGI. CDR3 protein: CASNGDRGRYGYTF. The CDR3 DNA reads as TGTGCCAGCAACGGGGACAGGGGGCGTTATGGCTACACCTTC.

This chain connects TRBV4-2 to TRBJ2-7; 7 nucleotides match TRBD2. V dropped 0 bases and J dropped 3; count of bases not matched to a gene: 8. Germline V gene data show CDR1 as LGHNA and CDR2 as YNFKEQ. The CDR3 is 16 residues long. CDR3 loop: CASSQDRGSGDYEQYF. Written as DNA, the CDR3 is TGTGCCAGCAGCCAAGATCGCGGGAGTGGGGACTACGAGCAGTACTTC.

V is TRBV19 and J is TRBJ2-7; D might be TRBD2 (5 bases). V was clipped by 6 bases and J by 5 bases, with 17 bases between them. The germline V gene encodes CDR1 LNHDA and CDR2 SQIVND (reference sequence). This CDR3 is built from 14 residues. CDR3 region: CASSPLSAGHEQYF. The CDR3 nucleotides read TGTGCCAGTAGCCCTCTTTCCGCGGGCCACGAGCAGTACTTC.

The chain links TRBV10-3 to TRBJ1-2; 7 positions agree with TRBD1. Per germline, CDR1 ENHRY and CDR2 SYGVKD. Trimming at V came to 0 bases and at J to 4 bases, leaving 2 bases not matched to a gene. The length of the CDR3 is 14 residues. CDR3 loop: CAISESNRGYGYTF. The CDR3, as DNA: TGTGCCATCAGTGAGTCGAACAGGGGCTATGGCTACACCTTC.

The chain combines TRBV7-2 with TRBJ1-4; D may be TRBD1 (5 bases). CDR3 length: 18 residues. V gave up 5 bases and J gave up 0 bases, with 19 bases separating them. The germline gives CDR1 SGHTA, CDR2 FQGNSA. CDR3 sequence reads: CASSPRQNRLSTNEKLFF. The CDR3 DNA follows: TGTGCCAGCAGCCCTCGACAAAACAGGCTTTCAACTAATGAAAAACTGTTTTTT.

This chain connects TRBV5-1 to TRBJ2-3, with 11 bases aligning to TRBD2. Germline CDR1 is SGHRS and CDR2 is YFSETQ. CDR3 length: 17 amino acids. V was pared by 0 bases and J by 2 bases, with 5 bases of the junction left unmatched. The CDR3 region is CASSLALAGGITDTQYF. The CDR3 DNA reads TGCGCCAGCAGCTTGGCGTTAGCGGGGGGGATCACAGATACGCAGTATTTT.